This T cell receptor (beta chain) was sequenced for a study of control samples from healthy donors and cancer patients. Germline V gene sequence: CDR1 MNHNY, CDR2 SVGAGI (reference sequence). The CDR3 has 14 residues. Trimming left V 6 bases short and J 0 bases short, with 8 bases between. TCRdb keeps only in-frame clones here, not all; method: immunoSEQ multiplex PCR. The sample carries about 180,000 clones, over 85% recorded once. This clonotype was sampled from a young man in good health. The chain joins TRBV6-6 to TRBJ1-4; D perhaps matches TRBD1 (5 bases). Sequencing input: blood. The CDR3 nucleotides are TGTGCCAGCAGGGGGACTGCAACTAATGAAAAACTGTTTTTT. Translation: CASRGTATNEKLFF.